Presented here are 12 T cell receptor beta chains from one specimen sequenced in a study of T cell responses to AZD1222 COVID-19 vaccine. Profiling relied on immunoSEQ multiplex PCR, and the TCRdb table lists in-frame clones only, not all of them. The sample includes about 63,000 clones, 83% of them seen just once. Sequences were derived from peripheral blood, sampled 28 days after the second AZD1222 dose. These receptors were collected from an adult who received the AZD1222 COVID-19 vaccine.

This clone occurred a few times. The chain uses TRBV28 and TRBJ2-5; the D is unclear. Trimming cost V 3 bases and J 2 bases, with 10 bases left between them. The CDR3 is 14 amino acids. Germline V gene lookup returns CDR1 MDHEN and CDR2 SYDVKM. Written as DNA, the CDR3 is TGTGCCAGCAGTTTTTTGTCAGAGCAAGAGACCCAGTACTTC. This translates into CASSFLSEQETQYF.

J is TRBJ1-1 and V is TRBV15; D is uncertain. V was cut by 2 bases and J by 0 bases, with 4 bases left in between. This CDR3 contains 13 residues. Germline CDR1 reads LNHNV; CDR2 reads YYDKDF (reference sequence). CDR3 protein: CATSRLMNTEAFF. The CDR3 DNA sequence: TGTGCCACCAGCAGACTCATGAACACTGAAGCTTTCTTT.

The chain uses TRBV5-1 and TRBJ1-3; weak D call: TRBD1 (5 bases). Germline loops: CDR1 SGHRS, CDR2 YFSETQ. The CDR3 sequence is 15 residues long. Between the trimmed V and J ends, which lost 2 bases and 4 bases, there was a span of 13 bases. CDR3 DNA: TGCGCCAGCAGCTTTGCTCAGGGCCCGGGAAACACCATATATTTT. Its translation is CASSFAQGPGNTIYF.

The chain recombines TRBV19 with TRBJ1-1; D gene ambiguous. The CDR3 covers 12 residues. Germline V gives CDR1 LNHDA, CDR2 SQIVND (reference sequence). Trimming removed 5 bases at V and 8 bases at J, with 12 bases between. CDR3: CASSSPTREAFF. The DNA for the CDR3 is TGTGCCAGTAGTTCCCCCACCCGGGAAGCTTTCTTT.

The chain is built from TRBV4-2 and TRBJ1-5; TRBD1 might be the D (6 bases). The CDR3 runs to 14 residues. Between the trimmed V and J ends, which lost 4 bases and 7 bases, there was a span of 14 bases. Germline CDR1 and CDR2: LGHNA and YNFKEQ. CDR3 in DNA: TGTGCCAGCAGCCCGGGGGGCGCCGGGCAGCCCCAGCATTTT. Protein sequence: CASSPGGAGQPQHF.

The gene calls are TRBV2 and TRBJ1-5; 7 positions match TRBD1. J was trimmed by 5 bases and V by 2 bases; bases with no gene match: 6. The CDR3 runs to 15 residues. Germline lookup yields CDR1 SNHLY and CDR2 FYNNEI. The CDR3 here is CASSEWGTEYQPQHF. The DNA for the CDR3 is TGTGCCAGCAGTGAATGGGGGACAGAGTATCAGCCCCAGCATTTT.

The V and J genes are TRBV5-6 and TRBJ2-2; 14 positions match TRBD2. The CDR3 is made up of 18 amino acids. CDR1 is SGHDT, CDR2 YYEEEE, per germline. V trimming: 4 bases; J trimming: 7 bases; junction bases outside the gene matches: 12. The CDR3 nucleotides are TGTGCCAGCAGCCTGACTAGCGGGGGGGCCGAGTGGAGCGGGGAGCTGTTTTTT. This translates into CASSLTSGGAEWSGELFF.

This clone was seen only a few times. The chain couples TRBV5-4 to TRBJ2-7, with 9 bases that match TRBD1. Trimming removed 4 bases from V and 3 bases from J; junction bases left unmatched: 5. There are 14 residues in the CDR3. The V gene's germline CDR1 is SGHNT and CDR2 YYREEE (reference sequence). The chain's CDR3 is CASSRQTGGYEQYF. CDR3 sequence (DNA): TGTGCCAGCAGCCGTCAGACAGGGGGCTACGAGCAGTACTTC.

The chain combines TRBV2 with TRBJ1-5, with D perhaps TRBD1 (5 bases). Per the germline V gene, CDR1 is SNHLY and CDR2 is FYNNEI. The V and J ends lost 7 bases and 5 bases respectively, with 18 bases between them. This CDR3 spans 15 amino acids. The DNA of the CDR3 is TGTGCCAGCATGGTGGACGGGGGTAGGGATCAGCCCCAGCATTTT. It translates to CASMVDGGRDQPQHF.

The chain recombines TRBV15 with TRBJ2-5; no clear D gene. Trimming stripped 1 base from V and 5 bases from J, with 11 bases between. Germline V gene lookup returns CDR1 LNHNV and CDR2 YYDKDF (reference sequence). This CDR3 is 14 amino acids long. The CDR3 bases are TGTGCCACCAGCAGAGCACTCCCCTTGGAGACCCAGTACTTC. It encodes CATSRALPLETQYF.

This clone was detected only a few times. The chain combines TRBV30 with TRBJ1-1, with TRBD1 identical over 10 bases. After removal of 8 bases from V and 4 bases from J, the junction contained 10 bases not matched to a gene. Looked up from germline, CDR1 is GTSNPN and CDR2 is SVGIG (reference sequence). The CDR3 is made up of 14 amino acids. This chain's CDR3 is CARTETGGGTEAFF. CDR3 nucleotide sequence: TGTGCCAGAACCGAGACAGGGGGCGGCACTGAAGCTTTCTTT.

The chain recombines TRBV11-3 with TRBJ2-1, with TRBD1 as a possible D gene (6 bases). CDR1 is SGHNT and CDR2 is YENEEA in the germline V gene. This CDR3 is 17 amino acids long. Trimming left V 1 base short and J 9 bases short, with 22 bases between. CDR3: CASSLGMGRPGVGEQFF. CDR3 coding DNA: TGTGCCAGCAGCTTAGGTATGGGCAGACCAGGGGTGGGTGAGCAGTTCTTC.